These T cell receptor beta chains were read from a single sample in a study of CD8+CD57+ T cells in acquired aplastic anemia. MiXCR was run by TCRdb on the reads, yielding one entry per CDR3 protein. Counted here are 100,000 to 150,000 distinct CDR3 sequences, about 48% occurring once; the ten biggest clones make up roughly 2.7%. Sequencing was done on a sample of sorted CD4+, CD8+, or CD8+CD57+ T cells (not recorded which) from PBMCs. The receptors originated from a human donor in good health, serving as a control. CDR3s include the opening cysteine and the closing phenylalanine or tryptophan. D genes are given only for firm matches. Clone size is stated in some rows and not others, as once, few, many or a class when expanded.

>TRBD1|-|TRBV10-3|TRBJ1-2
CAISESGGGDGYTF
TGTGCCATCAGTGAGTCGGGAGGGGGCGATGGCTACACCTTC
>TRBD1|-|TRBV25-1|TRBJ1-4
CASSETGTRNEKLFF
TGTGCCAGCAGTGAGACAGGGACGAGGAATGAAAAACTGTTTTTT
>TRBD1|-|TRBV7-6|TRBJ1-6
CASSKAGGQGGLYSPLHF
TGTGCCAGCAGCAAAGCGGGGGGACAGGGTGGACTCTATTCACCCCTCCACTTT
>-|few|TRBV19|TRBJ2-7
CASSKQGSFYEQYF
TGTGCCAGTAGTAAACAGGGATCTTTCTACGAGCAGTACTTC
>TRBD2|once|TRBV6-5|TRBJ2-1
CASSYSLAGGNEQFF
TGTGCCAGCAGTTACTCCCTAGCGGGTGGGAATGAGCAGTTCTTC
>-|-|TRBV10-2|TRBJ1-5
CASSTGRGQPQHF
TGCGCCAGCAGTACAGGGAGGGGACAGCCCCAGCATTTT
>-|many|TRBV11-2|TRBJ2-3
CASSTGGWGAGTDTQYF
TGTGCCAGCAGCACGGGTGGGTGGGGGGCAGGCACAGATACGCAGTATTTT
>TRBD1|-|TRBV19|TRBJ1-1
CASSIGDREGTEAFF
TGTGCCAGTAGTATAGGAGACAGGGAGGGCACTGAAGCTTTCTTT
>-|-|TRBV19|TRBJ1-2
CASSPDAPPGYTF
TGTGCCAGCTCTCCGGACGCTCCTCCGGGCTACACCTTC
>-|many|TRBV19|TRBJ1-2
CASSMVGSYGYTF
TGTGCCAGTAGTATGGTGGGTAGCTATGGCTACACCTTC
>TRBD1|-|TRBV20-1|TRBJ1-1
CSADRVGAFF
TGCAGTGCGGACAGGGTAGGAGCTTTCTTT
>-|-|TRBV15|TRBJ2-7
CATSPQIADRSYEQYF
TGTGCCACCAGCCCCCAAATAGCGGACAGAAGCTACGAGCAGTACTTC
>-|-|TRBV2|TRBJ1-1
CASTLDREAFF
TGTGCCAGCACTCTCGACAGGGAAGCTTTCTTT
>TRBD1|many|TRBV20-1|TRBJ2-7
CSASHLRTGDLYEQYF
TGCAGTGCTAGCCACCTTAGGACAGGGGACTTATACGAGCAGTACTTC
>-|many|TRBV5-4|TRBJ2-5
CASSSKQEVQETQYF
TGTGCCAGCAGCTCCAAACAGGAAGTCCAAGAGACCCAGTACTTC
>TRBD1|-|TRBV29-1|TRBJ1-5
CSAGQINQPQHF
TGCAGCGCGGGACAGATTAATCAGCCCCAGCATTTT
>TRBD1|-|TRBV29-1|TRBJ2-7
CSVRTGNSYEQYF
TGCAGCGTTCGGACAGGGAACTCCTACGAGCAGTACTTC
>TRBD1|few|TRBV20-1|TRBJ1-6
CSARGGQGGSPLHF
TGCAGTGCTAGAGGGGGACAGGGAGGTTCACCCCTCCACTTT
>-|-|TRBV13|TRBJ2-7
CASSLGTGGVYEQYF
TGTGCCAGCAGCTTAGGTACTGGGGGCGTCTACGAGCAGTACTTC
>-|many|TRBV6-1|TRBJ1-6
CASSEASRGNSPLHF
TGTGCCAGCAGTGAAGCCTCCAGGGGTAATTCACCCCTCCACTTT
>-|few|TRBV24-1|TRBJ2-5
CATSDPQETQYF
TGTGCCACCAGTGACCCGCAAGAGACCCAGTACTTC
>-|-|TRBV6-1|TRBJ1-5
CASRVWGGGGSNQPQHF
TGTGCCAGCAGGGTTTGGGGGGGGGGCGGAAGCAATCAGCCCCAGCATTTT
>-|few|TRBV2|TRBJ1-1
CASSAKGAPTEAFF
TGTGCCAGCAGTGCAAAAGGGGCGCCCACTGAAGCTTTCTTT
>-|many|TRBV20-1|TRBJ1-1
CSARDLTQGMNTEAFF
TGCAGTGCTAGAGATTTGACGCAGGGGATGAACACTGAAGCTTTCTTT
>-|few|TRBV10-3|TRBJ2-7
CAITSQGLIYEQYF
TGTGCCATCACCTCCCAGGGACTCATATACGAGCAGTACTTC
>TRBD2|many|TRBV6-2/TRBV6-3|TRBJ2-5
CASSYSAGTIRQETQYF
TGTGCCAGCAGTTACTCAGCCGGGACTATTCGCCAAGAGACCCAGTACTTC
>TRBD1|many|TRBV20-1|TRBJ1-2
CSARLVVGTAGGRDGYTF
TGCAGTGCTAGACTCGTAGTTGGGACAGCCGGAGGGAGGGATGGCTACACCTTC
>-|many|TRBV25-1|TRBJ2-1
CASSYGQSSSYNEQFF
TGTGCCAGCAGCTACGGACAGAGTAGCTCCTACAATGAGCAGTTCTTC
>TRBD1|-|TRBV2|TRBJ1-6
CASRPTTGSTPLHF
TGTGCCAGCAGACCCACGACAGGGAGTACACCCCTCCACTTT
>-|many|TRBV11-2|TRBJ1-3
CASSFSVPYSGNTIYF
TGTGCCAGCAGCTTTTCTGTCCCCTACTCTGGAAACACCATATATTTT
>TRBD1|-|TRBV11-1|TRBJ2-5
CASRPGQGGRKTQYF
TGTGCCAGCAGACCCGGACAGGGCGGGCGAAAGACCCAGTACTTC
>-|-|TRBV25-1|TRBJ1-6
CASAEGSSPLHF
TGTGCCAGCGCTGAGGGCAGTTCACCCCTCCACTTT
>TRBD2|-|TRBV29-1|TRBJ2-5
CSGRLAGGRETQYF
TGCAGCGGACGACTAGCGGGGGGGAGAGAGACCCAGTACTTC
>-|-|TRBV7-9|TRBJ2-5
CAGSPTREETQYF
TGTGCCGGCAGCCCGACCCGGGAAGAGACCCAGTACTTC
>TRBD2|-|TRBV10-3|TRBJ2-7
CAIGGGSYYEQYF
TGTGCCATCGGGGGGGGAAGCTACTACGAGCAGTACTTC
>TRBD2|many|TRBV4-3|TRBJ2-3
CASSQDKTSWDTQYF
TGCGCCAGCAGCCAAGATAAGACTAGCTGGGATACGCAGTATTTT
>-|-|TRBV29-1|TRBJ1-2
CSDGGRDYGYTF
TGCAGCGACGGGGGCAGGGACTATGGCTACACCTTC
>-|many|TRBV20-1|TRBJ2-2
CSANTNTVTGELFF
TGCAGTGCCAACACTAACACGGTGACCGGGGAGCTGTTTTTT
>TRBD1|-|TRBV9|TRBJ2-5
CASSVRDRGPQETQYF
TGTGCCAGCAGCGTTAGAGACAGGGGGCCGCAAGAGACCCAGTACTTC
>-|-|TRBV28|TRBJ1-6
CASSSNNSPLHF
TGTGCCAGCAGTTCGAATAATTCACCCCTCCACTTT
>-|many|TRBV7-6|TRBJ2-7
CASSISGGGGSDEQYF
TGTGCCAGCAGCATTTCCGGCGGCGGGGGCAGCGACGAGCAGTACTTC
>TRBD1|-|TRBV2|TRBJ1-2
CASSEGQGGDYGYTF
TGTGCCAGCAGTGAAGGACAGGGAGGGGACTATGGCTACACCTTC
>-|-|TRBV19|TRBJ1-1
CASSMFVGIEAFF
TGTGCCAGTAGTATGTTTGTGGGAATTGAAGCTTTCTTT
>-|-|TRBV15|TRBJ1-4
CATSRQGRVEKLFF
TGTGCCACCAGCAGGCAAGGGCGTGTTGAAAAACTGTTTTTT
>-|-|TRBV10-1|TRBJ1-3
CASRLREGNTIYF
TGCGCCAGCAGGTTGCGGGAAGGAAACACCATATATTTT
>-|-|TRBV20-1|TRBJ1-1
CSARGTAEAFF
TGCAGTGCTCGCGGGACTGCGGAAGCTTTCTTT
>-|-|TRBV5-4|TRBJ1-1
CPSSLAQNTEAFF
TGTCCCAGCAGCTTGGCACAGAACACTGAAGCTTTCTTT
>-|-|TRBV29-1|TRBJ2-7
CSVETGSHEQYF
TGCAGCGTTGAAACAGGGTCTCACGAGCAGTACTTC
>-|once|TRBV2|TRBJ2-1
CASSDRSSYNEQFF
TGTGCCAGCAGTGACCGGAGCTCCTACAATGAGCAGTTCTTC
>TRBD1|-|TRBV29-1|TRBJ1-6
CSYKQYRDRGKDSPLHF
TGCAGCTATAAACAGTACCGGGACAGGGGGAAAGATTCACCCCTCCACTTT
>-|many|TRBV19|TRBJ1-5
CASNPYNQPQHF
TGTGCCAGTAATCCTTACAATCAGCCCCAGCATTTT
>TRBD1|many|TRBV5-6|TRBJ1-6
CASSGGQLYNSPLHF
TGTGCCAGCAGCGGGGGACAGTTATATAATTCACCCCTCCACTTT
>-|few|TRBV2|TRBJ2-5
CATTGPSLRQETQYF
TGTGCCACCACCGGCCCGTCGCTGCGGCAAGAGACCCAGTACTTC
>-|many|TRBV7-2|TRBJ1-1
CASSYYRDKAEAFF
TGTGCCAGCAGCTACTACCGGGACAAGGCTGAAGCTTTCTTT
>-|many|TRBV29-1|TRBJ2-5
CSGKRETQYF
TGCAGCGGAAAGAGGGAGACCCAGTACTTC